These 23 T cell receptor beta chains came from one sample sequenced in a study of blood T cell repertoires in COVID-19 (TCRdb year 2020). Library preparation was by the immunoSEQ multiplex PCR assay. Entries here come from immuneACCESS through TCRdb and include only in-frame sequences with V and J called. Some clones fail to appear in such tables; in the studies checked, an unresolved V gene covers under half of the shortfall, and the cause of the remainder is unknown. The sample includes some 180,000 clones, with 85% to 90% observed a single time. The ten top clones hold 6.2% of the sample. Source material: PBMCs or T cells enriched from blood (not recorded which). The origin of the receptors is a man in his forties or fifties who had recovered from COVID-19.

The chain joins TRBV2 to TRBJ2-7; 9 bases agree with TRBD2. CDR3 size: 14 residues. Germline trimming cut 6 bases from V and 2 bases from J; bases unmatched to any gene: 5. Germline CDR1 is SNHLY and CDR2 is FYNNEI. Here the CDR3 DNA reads TGTGCCAGCAGGCCGACTAGCGGAGCCTACGAGCAGTACTTC. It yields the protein CASRPTSGAYEQYF.

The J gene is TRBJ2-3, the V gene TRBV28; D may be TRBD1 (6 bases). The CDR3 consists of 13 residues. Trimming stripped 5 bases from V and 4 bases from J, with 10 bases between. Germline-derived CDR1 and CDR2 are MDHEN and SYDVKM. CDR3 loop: CASSLQGPDTQYF. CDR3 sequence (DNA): TGTGCCAGCAGTCTACAGGGCCCAGATACGCAGTATTTT. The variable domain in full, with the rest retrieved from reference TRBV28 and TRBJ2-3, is DVKVTQSSRYLVKRTGEKVFLECVQDMDHENMFWYRQDPGLGLRLIYFSYDVKMKEKGDIPEGYSVSREKKERFSLILESASTNQTSMYLCASSLQGPDTQYFGPGTRLTVL.

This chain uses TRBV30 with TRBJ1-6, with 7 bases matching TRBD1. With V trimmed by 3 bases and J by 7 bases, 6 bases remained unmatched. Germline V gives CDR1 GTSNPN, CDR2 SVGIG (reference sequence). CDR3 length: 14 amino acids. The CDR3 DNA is TGTGCCTGGAGCCCAGGGGGTCGGAATTCACCCCTCCACTTT. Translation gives CAWSPGGRNSPLHF.

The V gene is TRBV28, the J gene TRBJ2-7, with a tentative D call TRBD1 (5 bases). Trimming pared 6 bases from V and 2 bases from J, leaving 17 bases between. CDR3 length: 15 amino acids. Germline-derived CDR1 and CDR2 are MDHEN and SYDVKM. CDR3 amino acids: CASSPGPQGTYEQYF. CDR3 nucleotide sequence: TGTGCCAGCAGCCCCGGGCCCCAGGGAACCTACGAGCAGTACTTC.

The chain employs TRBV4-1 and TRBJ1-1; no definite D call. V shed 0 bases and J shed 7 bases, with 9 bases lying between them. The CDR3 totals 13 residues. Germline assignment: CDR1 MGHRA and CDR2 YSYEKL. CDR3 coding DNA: TGCGCCAGCAGCCAAGAGTTAGTCTTTGAAGCTTTCTTT. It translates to CASSQELVFEAFF.

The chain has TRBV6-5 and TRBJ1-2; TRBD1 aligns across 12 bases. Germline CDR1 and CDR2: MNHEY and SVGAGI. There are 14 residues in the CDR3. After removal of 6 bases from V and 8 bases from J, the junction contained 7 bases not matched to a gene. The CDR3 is CASRPGQGARGYTF. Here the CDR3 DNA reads TGTGCCAGCAGACCGGGACAGGGGGCGCGGGGCTACACCTTC.

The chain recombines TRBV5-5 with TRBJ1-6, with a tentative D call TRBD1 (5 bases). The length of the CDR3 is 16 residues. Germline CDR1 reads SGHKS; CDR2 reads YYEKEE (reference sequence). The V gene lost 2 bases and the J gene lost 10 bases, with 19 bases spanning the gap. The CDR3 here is CASSFSDSREGSPLHF. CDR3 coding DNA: TGTGCCAGCAGCTTCTCAGACAGTAGGGAGGGATCACCCCTCCACTTT.

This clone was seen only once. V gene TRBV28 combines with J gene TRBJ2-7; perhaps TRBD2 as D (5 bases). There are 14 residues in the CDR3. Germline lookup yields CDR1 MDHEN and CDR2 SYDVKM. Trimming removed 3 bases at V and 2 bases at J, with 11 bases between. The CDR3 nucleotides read TGTGCCAGCAGTTTCTACGGGAAAACCTACGAGCAGTACTTC. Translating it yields CASSFYGKTYEQYF.

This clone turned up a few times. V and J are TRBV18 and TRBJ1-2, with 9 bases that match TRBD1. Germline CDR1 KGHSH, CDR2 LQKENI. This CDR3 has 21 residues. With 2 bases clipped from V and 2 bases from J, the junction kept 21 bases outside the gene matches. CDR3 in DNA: TGTGCCAGCTCACCAGAGGGAGCGGCGTGGGACAGGGCCCTTGTCAACTATGGCTACACCTTC. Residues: CASSPEGAAWDRALVNYGYTF.

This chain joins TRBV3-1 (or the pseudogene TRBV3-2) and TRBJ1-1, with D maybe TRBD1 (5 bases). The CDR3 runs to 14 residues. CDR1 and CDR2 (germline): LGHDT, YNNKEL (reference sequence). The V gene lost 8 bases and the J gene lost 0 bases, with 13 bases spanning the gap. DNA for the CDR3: TGTGCCAGCGCTCCCGGGGGGATGAACACTGAAGCTTTCTTT. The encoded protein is CASAPGGMNTEAFF.

The CDR3 DNA sequence: TGTGCCAGCAGCTCAGGTTCCCAGTTCCAACTTTACAATGAGCAGTTCTTC. This gives the protein CASSSGSQFQLYNEQFF. This sequence joins TRBV7-8 and TRBJ2-1, with unresolved D. Germline CDR1 SGHVS, CDR2 FQNEAQ. Between the trimmed V and J ends, which lost 4 bases and 4 bases, there was a span of 20 bases. This CDR3 region has 17 residues.

CDR3 region: CASSGQVVDGYTF. In DNA, the CDR3 is TGTGCCAGTAGTGGACAGGTCGTTGATGGCTACACCTTC. The gene calls are TRBV19 and TRBJ1-2, with 7 bases that match TRBD1. CDR3 size: 13 residues. Looked up from germline, CDR1 is LNHDA and CDR2 is SQIVND (reference sequence). Trimming took 5 bases from V and 6 from J; bases not matched to a gene: 6.

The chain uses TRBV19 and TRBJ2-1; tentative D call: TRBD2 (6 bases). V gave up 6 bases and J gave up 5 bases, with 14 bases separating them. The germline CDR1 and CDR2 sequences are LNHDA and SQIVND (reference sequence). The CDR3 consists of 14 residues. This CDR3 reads CASRLAHKNNEQFF. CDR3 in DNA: TGTGCCAGTAGACTAGCCCATAAGAACAATGAGCAGTTCTTC.

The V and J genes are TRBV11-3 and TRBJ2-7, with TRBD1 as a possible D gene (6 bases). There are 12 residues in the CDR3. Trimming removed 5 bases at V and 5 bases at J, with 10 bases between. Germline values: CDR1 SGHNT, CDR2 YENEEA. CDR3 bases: TGTGCCAGCAGCGCCGGGACAAACGAGCAGTACTTC. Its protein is CASSAGTNEQYF.

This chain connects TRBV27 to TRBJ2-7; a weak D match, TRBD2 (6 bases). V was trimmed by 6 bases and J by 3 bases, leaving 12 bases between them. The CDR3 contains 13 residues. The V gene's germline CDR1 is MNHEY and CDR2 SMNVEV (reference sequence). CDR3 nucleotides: TGTGCCAGCAGCCCAAACGGGGGCTACGAGCAGTACTTC. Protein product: CASSPNGGYEQYF.

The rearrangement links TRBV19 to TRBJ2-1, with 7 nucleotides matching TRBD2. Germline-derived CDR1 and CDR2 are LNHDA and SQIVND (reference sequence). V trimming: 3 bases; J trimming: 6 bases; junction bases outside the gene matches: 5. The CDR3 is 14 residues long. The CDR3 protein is CASSIGGSANEQFF. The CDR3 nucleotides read TGTGCCAGTAGTATCGGCGGGAGCGCCAATGAGCAGTTCTTC.

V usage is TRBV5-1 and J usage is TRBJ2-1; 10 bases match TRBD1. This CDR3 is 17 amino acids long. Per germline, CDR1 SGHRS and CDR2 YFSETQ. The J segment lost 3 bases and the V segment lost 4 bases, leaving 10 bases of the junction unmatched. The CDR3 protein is CASSPGRTGGNYNEQFF. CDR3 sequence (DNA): TGCGCCAGCAGCCCAGGAAGGACAGGGGGAAACTACAATGAGCAGTTCTTC.

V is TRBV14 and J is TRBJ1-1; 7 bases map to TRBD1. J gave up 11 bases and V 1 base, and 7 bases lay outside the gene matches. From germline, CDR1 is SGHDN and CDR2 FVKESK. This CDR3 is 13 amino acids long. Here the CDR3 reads CASSQAQTGYAFF. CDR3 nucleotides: TGTGCCAGCAGCCAAGCCCAGACAGGGTATGCTTTCTTT.

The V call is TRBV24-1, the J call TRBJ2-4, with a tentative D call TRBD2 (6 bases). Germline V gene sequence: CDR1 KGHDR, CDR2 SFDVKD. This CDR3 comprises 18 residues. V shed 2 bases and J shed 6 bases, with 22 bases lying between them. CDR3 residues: CATSDWSGQRARRNIQYF. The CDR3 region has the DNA TGTGCCACCAGTGATTGGTCTGGGCAGCGGGCTAGGAGAAACATTCAGTACTTC.

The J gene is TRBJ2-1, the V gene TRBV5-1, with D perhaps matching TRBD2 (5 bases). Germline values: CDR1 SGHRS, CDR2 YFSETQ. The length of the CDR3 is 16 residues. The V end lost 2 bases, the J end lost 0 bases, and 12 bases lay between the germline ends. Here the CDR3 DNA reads TGCGCCAGCAGCTTTGGTCCGGGGAGCTCCTACAATGAGCAGTTCTTC. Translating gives CASSFGPGSSYNEQFF.

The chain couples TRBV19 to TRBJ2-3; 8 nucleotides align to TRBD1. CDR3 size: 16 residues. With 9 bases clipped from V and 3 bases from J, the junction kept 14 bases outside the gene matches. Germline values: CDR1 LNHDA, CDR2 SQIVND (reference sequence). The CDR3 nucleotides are TGTGCCAGAACCGATAAAGGACAGGGCCCGACAGATACGCAGTATTTT. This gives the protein CARTDKGQGPTDTQYF.

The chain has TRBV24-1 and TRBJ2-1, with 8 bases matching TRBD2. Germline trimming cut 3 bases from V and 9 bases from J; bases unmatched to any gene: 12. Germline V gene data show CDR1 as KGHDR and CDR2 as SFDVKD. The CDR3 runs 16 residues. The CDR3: CATSDPPRGGRTEQFF. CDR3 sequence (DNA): TGTGCCACCAGTGATCCCCCACGGGGGGGACGGACTGAGCAGTTCTTC.

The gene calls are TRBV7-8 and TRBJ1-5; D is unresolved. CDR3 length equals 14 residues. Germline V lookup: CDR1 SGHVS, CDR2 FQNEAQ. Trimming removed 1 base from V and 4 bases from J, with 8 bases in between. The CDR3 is CASSLENGNQPQHF. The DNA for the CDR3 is TGTGCCAGCAGCTTAGAAAACGGGAATCAGCCCCAGCATTTT.